Listed here are 21 T cell receptor beta chains from one sample, sequenced in a study of T cells in Graves' hyperthyroidism and ophthalmopathy. Researchers amplified the TCR beta CDR3 regions from RNA transcripts. The TCR CDR3 was amplified in a first-round RT-PCR using the HTBI primer set. TCRdb re-analysed the multiplex PCR reads in MiXCR, keeping a single row per CDR3 protein. Of hundreds of thousands of distinct CDR3 sequences in the sample, less than 20% were seen once. The sequenced sample consisted of blood. These receptors originate from a woman under 30 with Graves' hyperthyroidism.

This clonotype has at least ten counts. This chain links TRBV11-2 with TRBJ1-6; the D gene is possibly TRBD1 (5 bases). Germline CDR1 and CDR2: SGHAT and FQNNGV. V was cut by 5 bases and J by 6 bases, with 17 bases left in between. The CDR3 spans 16 residues. CDR3 in amino acids: CASSRVPGPGNSPLHF. CDR3 DNA sequence: TGTGCCAGCAGCCGCGTACCGGGACCTGGTAATTCACCCCTCCACTTT.

This clonotype occurred many times. The rearrangement joins TRBV2 to TRBJ2-5; 10 bases fit TRBD1. Losses at the gene ends were 6 bases for V and 2 bases for J; bases not matched to a gene: 12. Germline-derived CDR1 and CDR2 are SNHLY and FYNNEI. This CDR3 has 17 amino acids. The CDR3 sequence: CASSNPGQGIRQETQYF. Written as DNA, the CDR3 is TGTGCCAGCAGCAACCCGGGACAGGGGATTAGGCAAGAGACCCAGTACTTC.

At least ten counts were recorded for this clonotype. The chain combines TRBV30 with TRBJ1-2; D is ambiguous. The length of the CDR3 is 13 residues. V lost 1 base to trimming and J lost 9 bases, with 15 bases between them. Germline loops: CDR1 GTSNPN, CDR2 SVGIG (reference sequence). The CDR3 protein is CAWSGFSPNSYTF. CDR3 nucleotides: TGTGCCTGGAGTGGGTTCAGTCCAAACAGCTACACCTTC.

This clonotype came up many times. J is TRBJ2-5 and V is TRBV3-1, with unresolved D. The CDR3 consists of 13 residues. Germline CDR1 LGHDT, CDR2 YNNKEL (reference sequence). V shed 1 base and J shed 5 bases, with 8 bases lying between them. The CDR3 here is CASSQGGTETQYF. DNA of the CDR3: TGTGCCAGCAGCCAAGGGGGAACGGAGACCCAGTACTTC.

This clonotype was found many times. The genes are TRBV5-1 and TRBJ1-1, with 8 positions matching TRBD1. Unmatched junction bases numbered 3, after V lost 1 base and J lost 1 base. Germline V gene data show CDR1 as SGHRS and CDR2 as YFSETQ. This CDR3 region has 15 residues. The CDR3 DNA reads TGCGCCAGCAGCTTGTCCCAGGGGGCGAACACTGAAGCTTTCTTT. It encodes CASSLSQGANTEAFF. Variable domain in full (rest from reference TRBV5-1 and TRBJ1-1): KAGVTQTPRYLIKTRGQQVTLSCSPISGHRSVSWYQQTPGQGLQFLFEYFSETQRNKGNFPGRFSGRQFSNSRSEMNVSTLELGDSALYLCASSLSQGANTEAFFGQGTRLTVV.

This clonotype showed up just a few times. A read error may explain this, as a much larger clone is one base away. This sequence joins TRBV6-5 and TRBJ2-1; D is undetermined. The J call may be wrong; the DNA end is better matched by TRBJ2-7. Per the germline V gene, CDR1 is MNHEY and CDR2 is SVGAGI. The CDR3 spans 14 residues. The CDR3 DNA sequence: TGTGCCAGCAGTTACTTCGGCAGGCACAATGAGCAGTACTTC. Its protein is CASSYFGRHNEQYF.

This clonotype was observed at least ten times. The chain links TRBV28 to TRBJ2-3, with 11 positions matching TRBD2. In germline, CDR1 is MDHEN, CDR2 SYDVKM. J lost 5 bases, V lost 4 bases, and 2 bases had no gene match. The CDR3 is 14 residues long. CDR3 sequence (DNA): TGTGCCAGCAGTTCACTAGCGGGGGTAGATACGCAGTATTTT. Its protein is CASSSLAGVDTQYF.

This clonotype was counted a few times. The chain recombines TRBV7-9 with TRBJ1-2, with D possibly matching TRBD1 (5 bases). The CDR3 has 13 residues. The germline CDR1 and CDR2 sequences are SEHNR and FQNEAQ (reference sequence). Trimming stripped 5 bases from V and 2 bases from J, with 9 bases between. The CDR3 nucleotides are TGTGCCAGCAGCGTGACAGAGAACTATGGCTACACCTTC. Protein: CASSVTENYGYTF.

With respect to this clonotype: Since a much larger clone is just one base distant, this may be a read error. J is TRBJ2-1 and V is TRBV6-2 or TRBV6-3; D is unresolved. The CDR3 is 15 amino acids. CDR1 and CDR2 (germline): MNHEY, SVGEGT. The chain's CDR3 is CASTPSVLSYSEQFF. As DNA, the CDR3 is TGTGCCAGCACCCCCTCCGTACTCTCCTACAGTGAGCAGTTCTTC.

This clonotype was seen at least ten times. The V call is TRBV12-5, the J call TRBJ1-4; tentatively, D is TRBD1 (5 bases). CDR1 is LGHNT and CDR2 is FRNRAP in the germline V gene. This CDR3 has 14 residues. Trimming took off 8 bases at V and 8 bases at J, with 18 bases between the two ends. This CDR3 is CASIRGKLGEKLFF. The CDR3 DNA is TGTGCTAGTATTAGGGGAAAATTGGGAGAAAAACTGTTTTTT.

V usage is TRBV12-3 or TRBV12-4 and J usage is TRBJ2-7; a possible D gene is TRBD2 (6 bases). The V end lost 5 bases, the J end lost 5 bases, and 19 bases lay between the germline ends. This CDR3 has 15 amino acids. Written as DNA, the CDR3 is TGTGCCAGCAGTCCCTCCCCGGGAGCCCAGCACGAGCAGTACTTC. It is translated as CASSPSPGAQHEQYF.

The gene calls are TRBV20-1 and TRBJ2-3, with TRBD2 matching over 7 bases. Looked up from germline, CDR1 is DFQATT and CDR2 is SNEGSKA (reference sequence). This CDR3 spans 14 amino acids. Trimming cost V 0 bases and J 8 bases; bases outside gene matches: 8. The CDR3 DNA sequence: TGCAGTGCTAGAGATCCCGGGACTACGATTACGCAGTATTTT. It translates to CSARDPGTTITQYF.

This chain links TRBV7-9 with TRBJ1-4; 7 nucleotides agree with TRBD1. Losses at the gene ends were 4 bases for V and 5 bases for J; bases not matched to a gene: 4. Germline V CDR1 and CDR2: SEHNR, FQNEAQ (reference sequence). There are 14 residues in the CDR3. CDR3 loop: CASSSGQRNEKLFF. The CDR3, as DNA: TGTGCCAGCAGCTCGGGACAGAGAAATGAAAAACTGTTTTTT.

The J gene is TRBJ2-1, the V gene TRBV4-1; 9 bases match TRBD2. CDR3 length equals 17 residues. The V gene end was trimmed by 3 bases and the J gene end by 0 bases; junction bases not matched to a gene: 6. CDR1 and CDR2 (germline): MGHRA, YSYEKL. The CDR3 is CASSQWLAGSSYNEQFF. The DNA for the CDR3 is TGCGCCAGCAGCCAGTGGCTAGCGGGAAGCTCCTACAATGAGCAGTTCTTC.

This clonotype was recorded at least ten times. The gene calls are TRBV2 and TRBJ1-5; a possible D gene is TRBD1 (5 bases). Trimming cost V 8 bases and J 1 base, with 12 bases left between them. This CDR3 has 14 residues. CDR1 is SNHLY and CDR2 is FYNNEI in the germline V gene. The CDR3 loop reads CASGEGTSNQPQHF. DNA of the CDR3: TGTGCCAGCGGGGAAGGGACCAGCAATCAGCCCCAGCATTTT.

On this clonotype: A much larger clone sits a single nucleotide away, making a read error possible. The chain links TRBV27 to TRBJ2-5; TRBD2 matches at 12 bases. This CDR3 is built from 15 residues. From germline, CDR1 is MNHEY and CDR2 SMNVEV (reference sequence). V lost 5 bases to trimming and J lost 4 bases; unmatched junction nucleotides: 5. CDR3 bases: TGTGCCAGCAGTCCGGCGGGACTAGCGGGAGAGACCCAGTACTTC. The encoded protein is CASSPAGLAGETQYF.

This clonotype was counted many times. V usage is TRBV5-1 and J usage is TRBJ1-1, with D unclear. V was pared by 6 bases and J by 4 bases, with 16 bases between. Germline assignment: CDR1 SGHRS and CDR2 YFSETQ. This CDR3 region has 14 residues. The CDR3: CASTLGGSSTEAFF. The CDR3 DNA follows: TGCGCCAGCACCCTAGGAGGGAGCAGCACTGAAGCTTTCTTT.

The sample holds many counts of this clonotype. This rearrangement joins TRBV6-4 to TRBJ1-1; D remains unclear. V lost 0 bases and J 1 base, leaving 18 bases between the germline ends. The CDR3 is made up of 18 amino acids. The germline V gene has CDR1 MRHNA and CDR2 SNTAGT. CDR3: CASSDSQKRVQANTEAFF. CDR3 nucleotide sequence: TGTGCCAGCAGTGACTCCCAGAAGCGAGTCCAGGCGAACACTGAAGCTTTCTTT.

This clonotype showed up many times. This chain uses TRBV6-1 with TRBJ2-7; D possibly matches TRBD1 or TRBD2 (5 bases each). This CDR3 has 14 amino acids. In germline, CDR1 is MNHNS, CDR2 SASEGT. V shed 5 bases and J shed 6 bases, with 17 bases lying between them. CDR3 sequence: CASSREGDPVEQYF. DNA for the CDR3: TGTGCCAGCAGTAGGGAAGGGGACCCGGTCGAGCAGTACTTC.

This clonotype was counted many times. The rearrangement links TRBV19 to TRBJ1-5, with D uncertain. This CDR3 is 16 amino acids long. CDR1 and CDR2 from the germline V gene are LNHDA and SQIVND (reference sequence). V was clipped by 1 base and J by 1 base, with 11 bases between them. This CDR3 is CASSIGVQRSNQPQHF. The DNA of the CDR3 is TGTGCCAGTAGTATAGGGGTACAGAGAAGCAATCAGCCCCAGCATTTT.

The chain has TRBV28 and TRBJ2-7; possibly TRBD1 or TRBD2 for D (6 bases each). Deletions cut 3 bases from V and 0 bases from J, with 21 bases between. CDR3 length: 18 amino acids. Germline V gene lookup returns CDR1 MDHEN and CDR2 SYDVKM. CDR3 amino acids: CASSFFNVGGHSSYEQYF. The DNA for the CDR3 is TGTGCCAGCAGTTTCTTCAATGTAGGGGGGCACTCCTCCTACGAGCAGTACTTC.